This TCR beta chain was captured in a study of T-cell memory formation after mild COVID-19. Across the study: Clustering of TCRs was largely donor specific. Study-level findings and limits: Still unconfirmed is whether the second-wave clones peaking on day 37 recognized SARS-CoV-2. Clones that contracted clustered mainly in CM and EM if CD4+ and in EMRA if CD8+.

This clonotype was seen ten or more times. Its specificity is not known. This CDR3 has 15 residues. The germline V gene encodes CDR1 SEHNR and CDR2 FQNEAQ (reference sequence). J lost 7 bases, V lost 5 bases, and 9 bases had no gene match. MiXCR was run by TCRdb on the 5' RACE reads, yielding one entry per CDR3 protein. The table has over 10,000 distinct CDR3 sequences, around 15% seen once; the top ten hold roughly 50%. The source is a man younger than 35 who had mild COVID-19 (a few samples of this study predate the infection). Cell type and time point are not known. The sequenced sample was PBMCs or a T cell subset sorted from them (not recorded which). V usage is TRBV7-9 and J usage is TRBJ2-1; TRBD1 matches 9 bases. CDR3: CASSPRDRVTNEQFF. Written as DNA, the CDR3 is TGTGCCAGCAGCCCCCGGGACAGGGTAACGAATGAGCAGTTCTTC.